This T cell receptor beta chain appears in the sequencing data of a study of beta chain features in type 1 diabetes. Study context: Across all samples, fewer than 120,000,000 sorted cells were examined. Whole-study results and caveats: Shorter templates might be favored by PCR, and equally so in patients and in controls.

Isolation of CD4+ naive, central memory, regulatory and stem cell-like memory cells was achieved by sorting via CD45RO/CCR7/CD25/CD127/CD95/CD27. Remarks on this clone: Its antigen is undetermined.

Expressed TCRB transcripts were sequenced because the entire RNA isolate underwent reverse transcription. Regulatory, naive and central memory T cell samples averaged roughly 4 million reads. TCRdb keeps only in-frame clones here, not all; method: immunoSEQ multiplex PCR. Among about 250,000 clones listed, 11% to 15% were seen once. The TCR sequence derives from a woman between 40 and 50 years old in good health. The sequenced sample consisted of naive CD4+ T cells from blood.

In DNA, the CDR3 is TGTGCCAGCAGCGTCAGGGTTTCAGATACGCAGTATTTT. Protein: CASSVRVSDTQYF. J is TRBJ2-3 and V is TRBV9; maybe TRBD1 (5 bases). The CDR3 runs to 13 residues. Deletions cut 2 bases from V and 4 bases from J, with 8 bases between. Germline assignment: CDR1 SGDLS and CDR2 YYNGEE.